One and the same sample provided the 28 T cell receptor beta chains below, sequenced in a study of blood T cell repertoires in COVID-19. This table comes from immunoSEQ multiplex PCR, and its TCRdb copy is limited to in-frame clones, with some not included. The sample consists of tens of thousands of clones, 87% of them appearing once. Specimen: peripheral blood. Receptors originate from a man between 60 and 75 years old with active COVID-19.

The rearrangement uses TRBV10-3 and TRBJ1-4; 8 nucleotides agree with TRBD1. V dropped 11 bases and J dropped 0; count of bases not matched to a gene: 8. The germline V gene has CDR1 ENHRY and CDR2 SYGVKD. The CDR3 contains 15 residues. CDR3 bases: TGTGCCTCCACAGGGGGTATTGCAACTAATGAAAAACTGTTTTTT. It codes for CASTGGIATNEKLFF.

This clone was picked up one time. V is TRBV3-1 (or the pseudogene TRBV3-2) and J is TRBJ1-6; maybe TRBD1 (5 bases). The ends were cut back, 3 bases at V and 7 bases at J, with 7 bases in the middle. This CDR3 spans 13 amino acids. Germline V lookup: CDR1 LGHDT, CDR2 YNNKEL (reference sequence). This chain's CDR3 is CASSQGGNSPLHF. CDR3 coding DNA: TGTGCCAGCAGCCAGGGGGGAAATTCACCCCTCCACTTT.

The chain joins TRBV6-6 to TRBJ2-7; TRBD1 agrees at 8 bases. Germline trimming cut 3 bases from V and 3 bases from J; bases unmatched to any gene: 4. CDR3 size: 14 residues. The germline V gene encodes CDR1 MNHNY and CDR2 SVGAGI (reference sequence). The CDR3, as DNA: TGTGCCAGCAGTTATTCAGGGGGCAACTACGAGCAGTACTTC. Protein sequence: CASSYSGGNYEQYF.

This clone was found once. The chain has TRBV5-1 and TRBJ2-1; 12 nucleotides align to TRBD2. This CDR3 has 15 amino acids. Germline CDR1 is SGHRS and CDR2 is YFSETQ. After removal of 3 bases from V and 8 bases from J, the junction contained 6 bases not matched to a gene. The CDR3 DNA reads TGCGCCAGCAGCTCCCTAGCGGGGGGGTCGGATGAGCAGTTCTTC. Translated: CASSSLAGGSDEQFF. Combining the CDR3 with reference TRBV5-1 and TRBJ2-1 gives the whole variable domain KAGVTQTPRYLIKTRGQQVTLSCSPISGHRSVSWYQQTPGQGLQFLFEYFSETQRNKGNFPGRFSGRQFSNSRSEMNVSTLELGDSALYLCASSSLAGGSDEQFFGPGTRLTVL.

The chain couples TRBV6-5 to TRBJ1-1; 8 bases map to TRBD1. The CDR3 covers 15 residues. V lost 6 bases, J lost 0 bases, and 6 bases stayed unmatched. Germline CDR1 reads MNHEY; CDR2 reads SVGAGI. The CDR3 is CASRKQGVMNTEAFF. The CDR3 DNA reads TGTGCCAGCAGGAAACAGGGGGTCATGAACACTGAAGCTTTCTTT.

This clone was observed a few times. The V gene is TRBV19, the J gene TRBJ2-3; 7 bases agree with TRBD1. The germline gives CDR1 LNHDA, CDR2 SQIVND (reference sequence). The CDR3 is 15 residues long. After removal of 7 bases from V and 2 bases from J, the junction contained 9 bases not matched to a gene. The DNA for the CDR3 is TGTGCCAGTACCAAGACAGGGTTAGACACAGATACGCAGTATTTT. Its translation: CASTKTGLDTDTQYF.

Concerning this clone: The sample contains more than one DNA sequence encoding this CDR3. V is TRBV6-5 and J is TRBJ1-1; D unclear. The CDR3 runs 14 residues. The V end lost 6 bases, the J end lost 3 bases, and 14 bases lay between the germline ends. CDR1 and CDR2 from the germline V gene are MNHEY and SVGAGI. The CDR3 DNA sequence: TGTGCCAGCAGGGCCACGGGGAGGGACACTGAAGCTTTCTTT. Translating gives CASRATGRDTEAFF.

The CDR3 DNA reads TGTGCCAGCAGTTTACGAGCGGGGGGGCGGCGTGAGCAGTTCTTC. Encoded protein: CASSLRAGGRREQFF. The chain links TRBV28 to TRBJ2-1, with TRBD2 matching 10 bases. The CDR3 totals 15 residues. Germline CDR1 reads MDHEN; CDR2 reads SYDVKM. After removal of 2 bases from V and 9 bases from J, the junction contained 7 bases not matched to a gene.

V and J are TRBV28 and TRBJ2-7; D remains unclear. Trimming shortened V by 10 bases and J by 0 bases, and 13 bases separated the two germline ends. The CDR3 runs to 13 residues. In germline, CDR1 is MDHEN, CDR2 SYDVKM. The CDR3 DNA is TGTGCCACCCCGGCGGATAGCTCCTACGAGCAGTACTTC. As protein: CATPADSSYEQYF.

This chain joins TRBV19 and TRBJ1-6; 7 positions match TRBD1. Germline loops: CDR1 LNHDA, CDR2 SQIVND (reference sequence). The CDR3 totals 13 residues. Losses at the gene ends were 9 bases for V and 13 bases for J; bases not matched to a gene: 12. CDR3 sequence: CASKQGPPFPLHF. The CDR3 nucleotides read TGTGCCAGCAAACAGGGGCCCCCGTTTCCCCTCCACTTT.

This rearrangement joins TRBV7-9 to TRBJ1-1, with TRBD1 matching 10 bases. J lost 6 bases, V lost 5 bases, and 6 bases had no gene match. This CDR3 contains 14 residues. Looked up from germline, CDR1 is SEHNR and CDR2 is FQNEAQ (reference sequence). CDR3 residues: CASSLDRGLSEAFF. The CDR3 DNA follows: TGTGCCAGCAGCCTCGACAGGGGGCTGTCTGAAGCTTTCTTT.

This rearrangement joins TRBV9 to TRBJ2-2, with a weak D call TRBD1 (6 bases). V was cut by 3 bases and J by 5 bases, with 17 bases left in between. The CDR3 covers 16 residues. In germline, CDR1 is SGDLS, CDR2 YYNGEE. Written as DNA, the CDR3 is TGTGCCAGCAGCGCTTTACCTGATAGGGGGACCGGGGAGCTGTTTTTT. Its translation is CASSALPDRGTGELFF.

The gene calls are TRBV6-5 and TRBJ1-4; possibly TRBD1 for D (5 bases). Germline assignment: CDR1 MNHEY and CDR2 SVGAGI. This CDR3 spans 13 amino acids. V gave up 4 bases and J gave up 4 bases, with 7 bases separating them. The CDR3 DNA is TGTGCCAGCAGTTGGGGGGGTAATGAAAAACTGTTTTTT. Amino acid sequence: CASSWGGNEKLFF.

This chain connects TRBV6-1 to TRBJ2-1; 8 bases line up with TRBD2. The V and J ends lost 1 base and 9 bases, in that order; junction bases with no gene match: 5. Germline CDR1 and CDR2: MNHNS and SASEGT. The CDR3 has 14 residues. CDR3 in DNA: TGTGCCAGCAGTGAAGTGATAGCGGGAATTGAGCAGTTCTTC. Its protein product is CASSEVIAGIEQFF.

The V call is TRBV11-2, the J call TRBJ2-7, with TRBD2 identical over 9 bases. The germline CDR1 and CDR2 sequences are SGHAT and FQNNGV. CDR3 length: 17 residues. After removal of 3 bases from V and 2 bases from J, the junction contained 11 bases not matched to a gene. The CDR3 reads CASSLGVRAGGTYEQYF. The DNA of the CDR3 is TGTGCCAGCAGCTTGGGAGTGAGAGCGGGAGGAACCTACGAGCAGTACTTC.

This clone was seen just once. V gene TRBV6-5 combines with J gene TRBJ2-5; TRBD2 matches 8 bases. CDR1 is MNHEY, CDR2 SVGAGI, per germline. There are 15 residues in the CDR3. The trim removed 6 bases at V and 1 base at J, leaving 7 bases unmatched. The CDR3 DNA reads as TGTGCCAGCAGCCGGGGGGGCGGGGGCCAAGAGACCCAGTACTTC. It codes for CASSRGGGGQETQYF.

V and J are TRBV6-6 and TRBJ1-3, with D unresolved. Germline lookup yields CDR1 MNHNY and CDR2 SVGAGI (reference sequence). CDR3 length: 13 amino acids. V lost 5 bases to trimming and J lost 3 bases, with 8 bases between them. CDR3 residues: CASSVQYGNTIYF. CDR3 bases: TGTGCCAGCAGTGTGCAGTATGGAAACACCATATATTTT.

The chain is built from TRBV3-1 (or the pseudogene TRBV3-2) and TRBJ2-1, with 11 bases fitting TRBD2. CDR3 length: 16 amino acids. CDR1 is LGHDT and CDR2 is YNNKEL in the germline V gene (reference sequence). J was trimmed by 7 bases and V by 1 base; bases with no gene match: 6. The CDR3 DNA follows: TGTGCCAGCAGCCAAGTTTCTAGCGGGAGGAGGAATGAGCAGTTCTTC. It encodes CASSQVSSGRRNEQFF.

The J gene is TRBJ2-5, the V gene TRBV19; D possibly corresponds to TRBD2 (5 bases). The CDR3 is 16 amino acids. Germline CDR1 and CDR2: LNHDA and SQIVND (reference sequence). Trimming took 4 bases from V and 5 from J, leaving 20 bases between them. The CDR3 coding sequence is TGTGCCAGTAGTACCCCCCGGAGCGGTACGTTTGAGACCCAGTACTTC. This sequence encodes CASSTPRSGTFETQYF.

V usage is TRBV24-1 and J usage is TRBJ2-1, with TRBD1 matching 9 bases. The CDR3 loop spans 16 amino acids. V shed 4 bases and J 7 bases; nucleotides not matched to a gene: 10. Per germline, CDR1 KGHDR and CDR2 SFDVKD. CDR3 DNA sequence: TGTGCCACCAGTGACATCTCGGGACAGGGTGTTAATGAGCAGTTCTTC. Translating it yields CATSDISGQGVNEQFF.

The CDR3: CASSFLTRQGTGSTGELFF. CDR3 in DNA: TGTGCCAGCAGCTTCCTTACCCGACAGGGAACGGGGTCTACCGGGGAGCTGTTTTTT. This chain connects TRBV7-9 to TRBJ2-2; TRBD1 agrees at 7 bases. Trimming took 3 bases from V and 5 from J; bases not matched to a gene: 18. Germline CDR1 SEHNR, CDR2 FQNEAQ (reference sequence). The CDR3 extends over 19 amino acids. The whole variable domain, remainder taken from reference TRBV7-9 and TRBJ2-2, is DTGVSQNPRHKITKRGQNVTFRCDPISEHNRLYWYRQTLGQGPEFLTYFQNEAQLEKSRLLSDRFSAERPKGSFSTLEIQRTEQGDSAMYLCASSFLTRQGTGSTGELFFGEGSRLTVL.

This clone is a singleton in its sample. The DNA for the CDR3 is TGTGCCAGCAGCTTAGCGCGTGGGCTAGCGGAGACGTTATGGGAGACCCAGTACTTC. This translates into CASSLARGLAETLWETQYF. This rearrangement joins TRBV7-9 to TRBJ2-5; 7 bases map to TRBD2. The CDR3 length is 19 residues. V lost 0 bases and J lost 5; bases outside the gene matches: 18. Germline lookup yields CDR1 SEHNR and CDR2 FQNEAQ (reference sequence). Combining the CDR3 with reference TRBV7-9 and TRBJ2-5 gives the whole variable domain DTGVSQNPRHKITKRGQNVTFRCDPISEHNRLYWYRQTLGQGPEFLTYFQNEAQLEKSRLLSDRFSAERPKGSFSTLEIQRTEQGDSAMYLCASSLARGLAETLWETQYFGPGTRLLVL.

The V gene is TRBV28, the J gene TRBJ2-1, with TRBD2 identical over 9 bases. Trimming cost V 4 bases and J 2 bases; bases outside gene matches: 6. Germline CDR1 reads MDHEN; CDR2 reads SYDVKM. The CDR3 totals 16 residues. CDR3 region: CASSSAGLATYNEQFF. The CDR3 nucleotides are TGTGCCAGCAGTTCCGCGGGACTAGCTACCTACAATGAGCAGTTCTTC. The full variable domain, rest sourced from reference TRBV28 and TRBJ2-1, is DVKVTQSSRYLVKRTGEKVFLECVQDMDHENMFWYRQDPGLGLRLIYFSYDVKMKEKGDIPEGYSVSREKKERFSLILESASTNQTSMYLCASSSAGLATYNEQFFGPGTRLTVL.

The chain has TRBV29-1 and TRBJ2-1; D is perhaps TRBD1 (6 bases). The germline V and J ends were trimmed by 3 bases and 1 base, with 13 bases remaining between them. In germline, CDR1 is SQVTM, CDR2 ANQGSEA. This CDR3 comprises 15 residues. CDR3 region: CSVDPDGTSYNEQFF. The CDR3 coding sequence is TGCAGCGTTGACCCAGACGGGACATCCTACAATGAGCAGTTCTTC.

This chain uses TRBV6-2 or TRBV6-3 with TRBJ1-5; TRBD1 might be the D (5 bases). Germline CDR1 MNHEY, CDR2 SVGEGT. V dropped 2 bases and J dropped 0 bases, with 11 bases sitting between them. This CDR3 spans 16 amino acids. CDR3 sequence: CASSYPTGHSNQPQHF. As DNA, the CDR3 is TGTGCCAGCAGTTACCCAACAGGCCATAGCAATCAGCCCCAGCATTTT.

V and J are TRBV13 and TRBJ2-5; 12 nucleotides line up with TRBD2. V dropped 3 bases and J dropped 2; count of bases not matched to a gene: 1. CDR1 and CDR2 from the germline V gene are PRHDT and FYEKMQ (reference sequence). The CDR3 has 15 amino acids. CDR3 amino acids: CASSFLAGGQETQYF. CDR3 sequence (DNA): TGTGCCAGCAGCTTTCTAGCGGGGGGGCAAGAGACCCAGTACTTC.

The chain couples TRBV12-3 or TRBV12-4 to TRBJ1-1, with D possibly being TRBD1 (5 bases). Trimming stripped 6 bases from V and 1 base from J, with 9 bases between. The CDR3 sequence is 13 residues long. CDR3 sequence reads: CASRRTSNTEAFF. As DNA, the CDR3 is TGTGCCAGCAGACGGACATCGAACACTGAAGCTTTCTTT.

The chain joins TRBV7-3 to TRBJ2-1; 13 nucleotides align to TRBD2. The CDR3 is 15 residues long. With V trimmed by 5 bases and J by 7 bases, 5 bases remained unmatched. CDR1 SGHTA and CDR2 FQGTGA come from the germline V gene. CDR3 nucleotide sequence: TGTGCCAGCAGCCCAAGGACTAGCGGGAGTAATGAGCAGTTCTTC. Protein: CASSPRTSGSNEQFF. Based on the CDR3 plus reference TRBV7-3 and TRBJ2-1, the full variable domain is GAGVSQTPSNKVTEKGKYVELRCDPISGHTALYWYRQSLGQGPEFLIYFQGTGAADDSGLPNDRFFAVRPEGSVSTLKIQRTERGDSAVYLCASSPRTSGSNEQFFGPGTRLTVL.